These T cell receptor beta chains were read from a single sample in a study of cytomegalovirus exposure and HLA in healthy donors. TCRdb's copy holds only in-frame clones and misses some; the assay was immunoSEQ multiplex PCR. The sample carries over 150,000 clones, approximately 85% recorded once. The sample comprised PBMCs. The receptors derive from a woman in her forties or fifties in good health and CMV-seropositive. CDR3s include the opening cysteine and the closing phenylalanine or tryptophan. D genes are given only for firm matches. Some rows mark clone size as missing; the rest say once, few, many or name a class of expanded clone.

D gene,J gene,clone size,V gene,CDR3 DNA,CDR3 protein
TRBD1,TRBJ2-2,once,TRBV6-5,TGTGCCAGCAGTCGACAGGGACCCGGGGAGCTGTTTTTT,CASSRQGPGELFF
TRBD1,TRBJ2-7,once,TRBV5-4,TGTGCCACCACAACAGGGGGCTGGGACGAGCAGTACTTC,CATTTGGWDEQYF
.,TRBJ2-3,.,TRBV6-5,TGTGCCAGCAGTTACTCCTGGACTCAGTATGATACGCAGTATTTT,CASSYSWTQYDTQYF
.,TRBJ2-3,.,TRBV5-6,TGTGCCAGCAGCGCAGGATCGGATACGCAGTATTTT,CASSAGSDTQYF
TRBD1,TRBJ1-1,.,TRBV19,TGTGCCAGTAGTCACCCCCCCACAGGGGTGAGGAACACTGAAGCTTTCTTT,CASSHPPTGVRNTEAFF
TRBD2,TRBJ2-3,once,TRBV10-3,TGTGCCATCAGCCGAGCGGGGGGGAGCACAGATACGCAGTATTTT,CAISRAGGSTDTQYF
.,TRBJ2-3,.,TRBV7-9,TGTGCCAGCAGCGAACAGTGGTGGGGGCCAGATACGCAGTATTTT,CASSEQWWGPDTQYF
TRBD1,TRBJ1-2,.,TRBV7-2,TGTGCCAGCAGCCGCTTGGGACAGGGGGTGGATGGCTACACCTTC,CASSRLGQGVDGYTF
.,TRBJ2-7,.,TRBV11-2,TGTGCCAGCAGCTTGGACATGGGGTTCTCCTACGAGCAGTACTTC,CASSLDMGFSYEQYF
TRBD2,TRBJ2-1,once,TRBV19,TGTGCCAGTAGTTCCCGGACTAGCGGGGGCGCGGGGTCCTACAATGAGCAGTTCTTC,CASSSRTSGGAGSYNEQFF
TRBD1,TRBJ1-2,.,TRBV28,TGTGCCAGCAGCGATCCCGGGACAGGGGCGGCTGGCTACACCTTC,CASSDPGTGAAGYTF
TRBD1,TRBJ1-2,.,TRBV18,TGTGCCAGCTCACCTGGACAGGGGTATGGCTACACCTTC,CASSPGQGYGYTF
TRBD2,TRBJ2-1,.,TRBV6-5,TGTGCCAGCAGCCGAGGACTAGCGTACTCCAATGAGCAGTTCTTC,CASSRGLAYSNEQFF